These T cell receptor beta chains were read from a single sample in a study of cytomegalovirus exposure and HLA in healthy donors. Some clones are missing from TCRdb's copy, which holds only in-frame ones; the method was immunoSEQ multiplex PCR. In the table there are just over 95,000 clones, approximately 72% of which are singletons. Sample: PBMCs. The receptors were sampled from a woman aged 40 to 50 in good health and CMV-seropositive. The CDR3 runs from the conserved cysteine through the conserved F or W. D genes are given only for firm matches. Only some rows state a clone size, as once, few, many or a class for expanded clones.

v_gene,d_gene,abundance,j_gene,CDR3aa,CDR3nt
TRBV6-5,-,-,TRBJ2-7,CASSPRLGHEQYF,TGTGCCAGCAGCCCTAGACTGGGGCACGAGCAGTACTTC
TRBV10-1,-,-,TRBJ1-1,CASRAQRDTEAFF,TGCGCCAGCAGGGCCCAGAGGGACACTGAAGCTTTCTTT
TRBV2,TRBD2,-,TRBJ2-2,CASSPSSGRTGELFF,TGTGCCAGCAGTCCTTCGAGCGGGAGGACCGGGGAGCTGTTTTTT
TRBV5-5,TRBD2,-,TRBJ2-3,CASSLLREGQDTQYF,TGTGCCAGCAGCTTGTTAAGGGAGGGTCAAGATACGCAGTATTTT
TRBV7-9,-,-,TRBJ2-2,CASDQDRVFTGELFF,TGTGCCAGCGACCAGGACAGAGTTTTCACCGGGGAGCTGTTTTTT
TRBV19,TRBD1,-,TRBJ2-3,CASSGDRETDTQYF,TGTGCCAGTAGTGGGGACAGGGAAACAGATACGCAGTATTTT
TRBV10-1,TRBD1,-,TRBJ1-1,CASKAPGGTEAFF,TGCGCCAGCAAAGCACCAGGGGGCACAGAAGCTTTCTTT
TRBV25-1,-,few,TRBJ1-4,CASQPATGEKLFF,TGTGCCAGCCAACCAGCAACGGGGGAAAAACTGTTTTTT
TRBV5-1,TRBD2,-,TRBJ2-3,CASSSQSAGATDTQYF,TGCGCCAGCAGCTCCCAGTCAGCGGGGGCCACAGATACGCAGTATTTT
TRBV5-8,TRBD2,-,TRBJ2-5,CASSLPTWGLGMETQYF,TGTGCCAGCAGCTTGCCCACGTGGGGACTAGGGATGGAGACCCAGTACTTC
TRBV6-7,TRBD2,once,TRBJ2-1,CASSPMREATWNEQFF,TGTGCCAGCAGCCCTATGCGGGAGGCCACTTGGAATGAGCAGTTCTTC
TRBV11-3,TRBD1,-,TRBJ1-2,CASSLRDRKNGGGYTF,TGTGCCAGCAGCCTCCGGGACAGGAAGAATGGAGGTGGCTACACCTTC
TRBV5-1,TRBD2,few,TRBJ2-7,CASSLEAGEAYEQYF,TGCGCCAGCAGCTTGGAGGCGGGGGAAGCCTACGAGCAGTACTTC
TRBV28,-,-,TRBJ1-1,CASSFRGARAFF,TGTGCCAGCAGTTTTCGGGGGGCGCGAGCTTTCTTT
TRBV12-2,-,-,TRBJ2-5,CASRLVARVETQYF,TGTGCAAGTCGCTTAGTAGCCAGGGTCGAGACCCAGTACTTC
TRBV7-9,TRBD2,once,TRBJ2-7,CASQTSGSYEQYF,TGTGCCAGCCAAACTAGCGGGAGTTACGAGCAGTACTTC
TRBV5-1,TRBD1,-,TRBJ2-5,CASSTRTGQETQYF,TGCGCCAGCAGCACACGGACAGGGCAAGAGACCCAGTACTTC
TRBV5-1,TRBD1,-,TRBJ1-1,CASSLTGGTEAFF,TGCGCCAGCAGCCTGACAGGGGGCACTGAAGCTTTCTTT
TRBV6-6,-,-,TRBJ2-7,CASRPRGDSYEQYF,TGTGCCAGCCGGCCACGCGGGGACAGCTACGAGCAGTACTTC
TRBV28,TRBD2,-,TRBJ2-1,CASSGLAGAPGEQFF,TGTGCCAGTTCGGGACTAGCGGGAGCCCCTGGTGAGCAGTTCTTC
TRBV2,-,few,TRBJ1-5,CASSDGRNSNQPQHF,TGTGCCAGCAGTGATGGCAGGAATAGCAATCAGCCCCAGCATTTT
TRBV15,-,-,TRBJ2-5,CATSREGIQETQYF,TGTGCCACCAGCAGAGAGGGCATACAAGAGACCCAGTACTTC
TRBV15,TRBD2,-,TRBJ2-7,CATRALSSGSRNEQYF,TGTGCCACCAGAGCCCTTTCTAGCGGGAGTAGGAATGAGCAGTACTTC
TRBV6-1,-,-,TRBJ2-3,CASSERQGADTQYF,TGTGCCAGCAGTGAACGGCAGGGCGCAGATACGCAGTATTTT
TRBV28,TRBD1,-,TRBJ1-2,CASNLGTVNYGYTF,TGTGCCAGCAACCTCGGGACAGTTAACTATGGCTACACCTTC
TRBV18,TRBD2,many,TRBJ2-7,CASSPGLASYEQYF,TGTGCCAGCTCACCGGGACTAGCGTCCTACGAGCAGTACTTC
TRBV5-1,TRBD2,-,TRBJ2-7,CASSLGGRLAGAGEQYF,TGCGCCAGCAGCTTGGGCGGACGATTAGCGGGAGCTGGCGAGCAGTACTTC
TRBV6-1,TRBD2,-,TRBJ2-7,CASSKTSASSYEQYF,TGTGCCAGCTCCAAGACTAGCGCGAGCTCCTACGAGCAGTACTTC
TRBV7-6,TRBD1,-,TRBJ2-5,CASSLGVLRGRETQYF,TGTGCCAGCAGCTTAGGAGTTCTCAGGGGGAGAGAGACCCAGTACTTC
TRBV10-1,-,few,TRBJ1-1,CASSDGGGNTEAFF,TGCGCCAGCAGTGATGGAGGAGGAAACACTGAAGCTTTCTTT
TRBV7-9,-,-,TRBJ2-7,CASSLTGMPYEQYF,TGTGCCAGCAGCTTAACAGGGATGCCCTACGAGCAGTACTTC
TRBV28,-,-,TRBJ2-3,CASSQRQSYTDTQYF,TGTGCCAGCAGTCAACGACAGTCCTACACAGATACGCAGTATTTT
TRBV5-8,TRBD2,few,TRBJ2-3,CASSARASGRGYTQYF,TGTGCCAGCAGCGCGAGGGCTAGCGGGAGAGGGTATACGCAGTATTTT
TRBV18,TRBD1,once,TRBJ1-2,CASSPPDRGLSNYGYTF,TGTGCCAGCTCACCACCCGACAGGGGGCTTAGTAACTATGGCTACACCTTC
TRBV7-9,-,-,TRBJ2-2,CASSGTVNTGELFF,TGTGCCAGCAGCGGCACAGTAAACACCGGGGAGCTGTTTTTT
TRBV7-2,TRBD1,-,TRBJ2-7,CASSLWAGGFHEQYF,TGTGCCAGCAGCTTATGGGCAGGGGGTTTCCACGAGCAGTACTTC
TRBV19,-,-,TRBJ2-1,CASSFQGPSYNEQFF,TGTGCCAGTAGTTTTCAGGGGCCGTCCTACAATGAGCAGTTCTTC
TRBV2,-,-,TRBJ2-3,CASIGGSDTQYF,TGTGCCAGCATTGGAGGTTCAGATACGCAGTATTTT
TRBV27,TRBD2,few,TRBJ2-7,CASSLAASGKYEQYF,TGTGCCAGCAGTTTAGCGGCTAGCGGAAAATACGAGCAGTACTTC
TRBV28,-,-,TRBJ1-4,CASSTGPGGEKLFF,TGTGCCAGCAGTACCGGACCGGGAGGGGAAAAACTGTTTTTT
TRBV7-9,-,-,TRBJ2-3,CASSLAGAADTQYF,TGTGCCAGCAGCTTAGCGGGAGCCGCAGATACGCAGTATTTT
TRBV2,-,once,TRBJ2-5,CASSLGLAGTETQYF,TGTGCCAGCAGCTTGGGACTGGCGGGGACGGAGACCCAGTACTTC
TRBV7-8,-,-,TRBJ2-5,CASSLRRWEETQYF,TGTGCCAGCAGCTTAAGGCGGTGGGAAGAGACCCAGTACTTC
TRBV27,-,few,TRBJ1-3,CASSLAGAGNTIYF,TGTGCCAGCAGTTTAGCAGGGGCTGGAAACACCATATATTTT